This entry concerns a single TCR beta chain. The data originate from a study of Graves' ophthalmopathy and Graves' hyperthyroidism. Germline V gives CDR1 MNHNS, CDR2 SASEGT. V shed 6 bases, J shed 2 bases, and the junction held 4 bases outside the gene matches. The CDR3 runs to 14 residues. The TCR beta CDR3 regions underwent amplification from RNA transcripts. Investigators did first-round RT-PCR with HTBI primers, then second-round multiplex PCR. TCRdb re-analysed the multiplex PCR reads in MiXCR, keeping a single row per CDR3 protein. The sample holds 350,000 to 450,000 distinct CDR3 sequences, 20% to 25% seen once.

The sequence was collected from a woman in her late teens or twenties with stable Graves' hyperthyroidism. The sequencing sample was made of peripheral blood. The V gene is TRBV6-1, the J gene TRBJ2-7, with TRBD2 identical over 10 bases. In DNA, the CDR3 is TGTGCCAGCAGGCGAACTAGCGGGGCCTACGAGCAGTACTTC. Translated, it gives CASRRTSGAYEQYF.